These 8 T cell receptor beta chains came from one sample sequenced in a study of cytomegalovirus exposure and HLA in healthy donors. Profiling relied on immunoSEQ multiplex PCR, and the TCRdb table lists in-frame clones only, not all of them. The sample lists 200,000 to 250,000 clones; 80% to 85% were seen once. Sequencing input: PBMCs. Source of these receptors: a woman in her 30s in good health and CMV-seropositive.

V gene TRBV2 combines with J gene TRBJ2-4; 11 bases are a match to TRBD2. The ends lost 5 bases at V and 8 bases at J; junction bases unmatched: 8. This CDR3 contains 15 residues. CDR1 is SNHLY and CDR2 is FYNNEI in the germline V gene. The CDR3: CASSPDTSGSDIQYF. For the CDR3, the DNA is TGTGCCAGCAGTCCCGATACTAGCGGGAGTGACATTCAGTACTTC.

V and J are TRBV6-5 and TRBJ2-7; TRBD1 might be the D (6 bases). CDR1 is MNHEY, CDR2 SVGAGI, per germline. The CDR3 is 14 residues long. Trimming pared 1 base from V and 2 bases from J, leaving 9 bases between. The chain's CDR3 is CASSYFQGPYEQYF. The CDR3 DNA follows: TGTGCCAGCAGTTACTTCCAGGGGCCCTACGAGCAGTACTTC.

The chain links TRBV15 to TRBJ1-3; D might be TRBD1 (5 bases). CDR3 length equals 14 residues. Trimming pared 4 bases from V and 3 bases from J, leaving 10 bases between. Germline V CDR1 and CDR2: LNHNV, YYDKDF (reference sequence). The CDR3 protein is CATSTDRHGNTIYF. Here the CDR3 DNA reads TGTGCCACCAGCACTGACAGACATGGAAACACCATATATTTT.

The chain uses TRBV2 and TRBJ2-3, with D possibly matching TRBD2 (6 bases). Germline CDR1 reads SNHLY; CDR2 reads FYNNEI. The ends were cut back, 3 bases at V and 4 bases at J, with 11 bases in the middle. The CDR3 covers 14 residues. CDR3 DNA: TGTGCCAGCAGTGAGGAGGGAATTGCAGATACGCAGTATTTT. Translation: CASSEEGIADTQYF.

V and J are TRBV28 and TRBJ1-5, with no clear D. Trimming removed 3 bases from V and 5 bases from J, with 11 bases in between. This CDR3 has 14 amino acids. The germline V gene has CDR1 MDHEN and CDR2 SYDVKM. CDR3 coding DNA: TGTGCCAGCAGTTTTCCTCGACACGATCAGCCCCAGCATTTT. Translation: CASSFPRHDQPQHF.

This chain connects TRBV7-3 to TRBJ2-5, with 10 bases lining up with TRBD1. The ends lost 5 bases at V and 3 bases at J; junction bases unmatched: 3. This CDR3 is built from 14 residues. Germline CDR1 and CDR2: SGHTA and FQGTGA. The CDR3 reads CASSRGQGKETQYF. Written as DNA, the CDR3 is TGTGCCAGCAGCCGGGGACAGGGGAAAGAGACCCAGTACTTC.

The CDR3 spells CASSVKGETQYF. The CDR3 DNA follows: TGCGCCAGCAGTGTCAAGGGGGAGACCCAGTACTTC. The chain has TRBV10-2 and TRBJ2-5; tentative D call: TRBD1 (5 bases). Germline V CDR1 and CDR2: WSHSY, SAAADI. CDR3 size: 12 residues. V was trimmed by 4 bases and J by 5 bases, leaving 8 bases between them.

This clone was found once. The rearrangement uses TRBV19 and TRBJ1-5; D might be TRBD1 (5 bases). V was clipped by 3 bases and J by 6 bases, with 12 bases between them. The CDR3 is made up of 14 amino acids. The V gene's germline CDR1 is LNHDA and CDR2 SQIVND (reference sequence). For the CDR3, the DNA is TGTGCCAGTAGTATGAGGGGTCTTGGTCAGCCCCAGCATTTT. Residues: CASSMRGLGQPQHF.